A selection of T cell receptor beta chains follows, all from one sample in a study of T cells in Graves' hyperthyroidism and ophthalmopathy. TCRdb fed the multiplex PCR reads into MiXCR, producing one record per CDR3 protein. Found here are about 380,000 distinct CDR3 sequences, approximately 15% of them singletons; the top ten hold approximately 10%. Sequencing input: blood. The origin of the receptors is a woman aged 55 to 70 with Graves' hyperthyroidism. CDR3s include the opening cysteine and the closing phenylalanine or tryptophan. The D gene is left open where the match is weak. Clone size is not always given. Where it is, it says once, few, many or a class for expanded clones.

clone_size: few
j_call: TRBJ2-5
d_call: NA
v_call: TRBV20-1
cdr3_aa: CSAGDQETQYF
cdr3_nt: TGCAGTGCAGGGGACCAAGAGACCCAGTACTTC

clone_size: few
j_call: TRBJ2-7
d_call: TRBD1
v_call: TRBV19
cdr3_aa: CASSPYGERTGDYEQYF
cdr3_nt: TGTGCCAGTAGTCCGTACGGTGAGCGGACAGGGGACTACGAGCAGTACTTC

clone_size: many
j_call: TRBJ2-7
d_call: TRBD1
v_call: TRBV20-1
cdr3_aa: CSAQGASYEQYF
cdr3_nt: TGCAGTGCCCAGGGGGCGTCCTACGAGCAGTACTTC

clone_size: many
j_call: TRBJ2-3
d_call: NA
v_call: TRBV30
cdr3_aa: CAWSVYPPDTQYF
cdr3_nt: TGTGCCTGGAGCGTCTATCCACCAGATACGCAGTATTTT

clone_size: many
j_call: TRBJ2-3
d_call: NA
v_call: TRBV29-1
cdr3_aa: CSVEDRMRTDTQYF
cdr3_nt: TGCAGCGTTGAAGATCGGATGCGGACAGATACGCAGTATTTT

clone_size: many
j_call: TRBJ2-7
d_call: TRBD2
v_call: TRBV2
cdr3_aa: CASSDDLSSGIYSYEQYF
cdr3_nt: TGTGCCAGCAGTGATGATTTATCTAGCGGGATTTATTCCTACGAGCAGTACTTC

clone_size: few
j_call: TRBJ2-3
d_call: NA
v_call: TRBV5-1
cdr3_aa: CASSLGELKTQYF
cdr3_nt: TGCGCCAGCAGCTTGGGAGAGTTGAAGACGCAGTATTTT

clone_size: few
j_call: TRBJ2-7
d_call: TRBD2
v_call: TRBV25-1
cdr3_aa: CASSEPSGGSDEQYF
cdr3_nt: TGTGCCAGCAGTGAACCCTCCGGCGGGAGTGACGAGCAGTACTTC

clone_size: NA
j_call: TRBJ2-1
d_call: TRBD2
v_call: TRBV2
cdr3_aa: CASSEELAGVGEQFF
cdr3_nt: TGTGCCAGCAGTGAGGAACTAGCGGGAGTGGGGGAGCAGTTCTTC

clone_size: many
j_call: TRBJ1-1
d_call: NA
v_call: TRBV4-1
cdr3_aa: CASSALWRNTEAFF
cdr3_nt: TGCGCCAGCAGCGCCTTGTGGAGGAACACTGAAGCTTTCTTT

clone_size: few
j_call: TRBJ2-7
d_call: NA
v_call: TRBV2
cdr3_aa: CASTLTELGGEQYF
cdr3_nt: TGTGCCAGCACCTTAACCGAACTTGGGGGGGAGCAGTACTTC

clone_size: many
j_call: TRBJ2-5
d_call: TRBD1
v_call: TRBV24-1
cdr3_aa: CATSDPIPSTGRETQYF
cdr3_nt: TGTGCCACCAGTGACCCAATTCCTTCGACAGGGCGGGAGACCCAGTACTTC

clone_size: NA
j_call: TRBJ2-1
d_call: TRBD2
v_call: TRBV12-5
cdr3_aa: CASGLGAGVGYNEQFF
cdr3_nt: TGTGCTAGTGGTTTAGGAGCGGGAGTGGGCTACAATGAGCAGTTCTTC

clone_size: many
j_call: TRBJ2-3
d_call: TRBD1
v_call: TRBV7-2
cdr3_aa: CASSLFDRGGDTQYF
cdr3_nt: TGTGCCAGCAGTCTCTTTGACAGGGGAGGTGATACGCAGTATTTT

clone_size: many
j_call: TRBJ1-1
d_call: NA
v_call: TRBV6-1
cdr3_aa: CASSPYNSQGSANTEAFF
cdr3_nt: TGTGCCAGCAGCCCTTACAACTCACAGGGTTCGGCGAACACTGAAGCTTTCTTT

clone_size: NA
j_call: TRBJ2-7
d_call: NA
v_call: TRBV13
cdr3_aa: CASSPLEGYEQYF
cdr3_nt: TGTGCCAGCAGCCCGCTAGAGGGCTACGAGCAGTACTTC

clone_size: many
j_call: TRBJ1-6
d_call: TRBD1
v_call: TRBV28
cdr3_aa: CASSSGQGGSSPLHF
cdr3_nt: TGTGCCAGCAGTTCCGGACAGGGCGGATCCTCACCCCTCCACTTT